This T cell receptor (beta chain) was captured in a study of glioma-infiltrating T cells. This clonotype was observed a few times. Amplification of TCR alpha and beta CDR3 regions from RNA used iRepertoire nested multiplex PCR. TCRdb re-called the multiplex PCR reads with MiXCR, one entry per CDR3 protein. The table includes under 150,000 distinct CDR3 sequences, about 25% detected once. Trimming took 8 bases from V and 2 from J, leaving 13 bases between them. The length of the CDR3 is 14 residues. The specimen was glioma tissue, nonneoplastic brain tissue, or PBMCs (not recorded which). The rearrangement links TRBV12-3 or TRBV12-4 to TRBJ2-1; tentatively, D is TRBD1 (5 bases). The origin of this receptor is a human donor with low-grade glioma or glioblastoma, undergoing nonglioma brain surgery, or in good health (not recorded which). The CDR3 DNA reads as TGTGCCAGCGCCACACAGGACCCCTACAATGAGCAGTTCTTC. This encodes CASATQDPYNEQFF.